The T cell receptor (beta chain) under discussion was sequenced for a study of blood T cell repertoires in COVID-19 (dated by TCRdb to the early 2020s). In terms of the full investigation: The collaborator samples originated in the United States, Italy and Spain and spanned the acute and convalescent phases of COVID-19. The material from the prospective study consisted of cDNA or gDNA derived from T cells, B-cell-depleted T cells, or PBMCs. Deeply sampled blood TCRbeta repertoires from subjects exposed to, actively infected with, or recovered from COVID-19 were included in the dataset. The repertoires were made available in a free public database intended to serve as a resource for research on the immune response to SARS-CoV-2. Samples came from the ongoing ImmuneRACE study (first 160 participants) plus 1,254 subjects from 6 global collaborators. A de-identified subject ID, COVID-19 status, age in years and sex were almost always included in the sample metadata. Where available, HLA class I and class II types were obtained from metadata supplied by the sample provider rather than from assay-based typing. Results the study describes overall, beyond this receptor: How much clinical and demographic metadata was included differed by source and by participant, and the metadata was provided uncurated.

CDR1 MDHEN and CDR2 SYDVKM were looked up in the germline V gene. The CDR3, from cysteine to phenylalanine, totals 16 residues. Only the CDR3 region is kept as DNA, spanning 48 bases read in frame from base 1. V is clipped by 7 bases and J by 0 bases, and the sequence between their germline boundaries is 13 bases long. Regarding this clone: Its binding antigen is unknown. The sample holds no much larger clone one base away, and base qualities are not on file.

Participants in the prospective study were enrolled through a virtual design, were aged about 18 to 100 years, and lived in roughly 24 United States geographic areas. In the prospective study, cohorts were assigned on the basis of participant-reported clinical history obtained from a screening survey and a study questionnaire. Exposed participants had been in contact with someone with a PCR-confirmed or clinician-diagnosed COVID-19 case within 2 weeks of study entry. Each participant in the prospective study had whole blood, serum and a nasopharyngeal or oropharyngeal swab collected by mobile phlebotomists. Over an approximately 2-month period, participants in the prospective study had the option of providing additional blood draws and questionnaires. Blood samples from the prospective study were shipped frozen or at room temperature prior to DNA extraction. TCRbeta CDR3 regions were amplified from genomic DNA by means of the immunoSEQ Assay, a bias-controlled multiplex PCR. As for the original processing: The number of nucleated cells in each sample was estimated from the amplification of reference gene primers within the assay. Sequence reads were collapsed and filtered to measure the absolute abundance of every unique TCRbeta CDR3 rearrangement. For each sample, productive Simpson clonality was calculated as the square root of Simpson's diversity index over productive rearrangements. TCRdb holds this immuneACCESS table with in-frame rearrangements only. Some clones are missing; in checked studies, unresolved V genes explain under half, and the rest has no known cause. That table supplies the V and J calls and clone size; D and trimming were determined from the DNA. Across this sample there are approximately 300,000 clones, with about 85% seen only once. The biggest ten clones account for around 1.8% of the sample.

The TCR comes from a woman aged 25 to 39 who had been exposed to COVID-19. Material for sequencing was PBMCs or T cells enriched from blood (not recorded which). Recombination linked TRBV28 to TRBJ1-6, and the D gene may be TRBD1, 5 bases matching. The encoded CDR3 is CASNNRPSSYNSPLHF. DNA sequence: TGTGCCAGCAACAACAGGCCTAGCTCCTATAATTCACCCCTCCACTTT.